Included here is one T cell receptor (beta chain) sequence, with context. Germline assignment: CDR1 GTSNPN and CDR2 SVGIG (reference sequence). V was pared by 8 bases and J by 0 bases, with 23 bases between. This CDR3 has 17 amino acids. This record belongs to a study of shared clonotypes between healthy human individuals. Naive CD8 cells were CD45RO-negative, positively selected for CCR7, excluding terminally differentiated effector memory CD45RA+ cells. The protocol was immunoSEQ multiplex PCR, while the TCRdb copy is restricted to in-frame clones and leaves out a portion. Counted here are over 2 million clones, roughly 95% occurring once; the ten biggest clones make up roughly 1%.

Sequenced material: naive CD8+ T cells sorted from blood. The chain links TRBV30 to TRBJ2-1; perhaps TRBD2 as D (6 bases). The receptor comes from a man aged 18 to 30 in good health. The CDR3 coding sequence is TGTGCCGTGCTTGTCTTACCCCCTAGCGACTCCTACAATGAGCAGTTCTTC. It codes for CAVLVLPPSDSYNEQFF.